These 12 T cell receptor beta chains were sequenced from one sample in a study of blood T cells in healthy people across ages. Primers used in a second PCR of about 7 to 12 cycles were a sample-barcoded 5' primer and a J-beta primer mix. TCRdb re-called the 5' RACE reads with MiXCR, one entry per CDR3 protein. The sample shows about 1.1 million distinct CDR3 sequences, more than 30% of them seen only once. Sequenced sample: blood. The receptor source for this set is a man younger than 30 in good health.

The rearrangement links TRBV12-3 or TRBV12-4 to TRBJ1-1, with 7 bases lining up with TRBD1. This CDR3 spans 13 amino acids. The J segment lost 4 bases and the V segment lost 6 bases, leaving 5 bases of the junction unmatched. The CDR3 DNA reads TGTGCCAGCAGGGAGGGGGCGCGCACTGAAGCTTTCTTT. This gives the protein CASREGARTEAFF.

J is TRBJ2-3 and V is TRBV20-1; TRBD1 agrees at 10 bases. Germline V CDR1 and CDR2: DFQATT, SNEGSKA (reference sequence). V shed 5 bases, J shed 2 bases, and the junction held 4 bases outside the gene matches. The CDR3 is 14 residues long. The CDR3 nucleotides are TGCAGTGCTCTCGACAGGGGGCACACAGATACGCAGTATTTT. Translating it yields CSALDRGHTDTQYF.

The chain links TRBV29-1 to TRBJ1-2; weak D call: TRBD1 (5 bases). The CDR3 totals 12 residues. Between the trimmed V and J ends, which lost 7 bases and 8 bases, there was a span of 17 bases. Germline V lookup: CDR1 SQVTM, CDR2 ANQGSEA. CDR3 in DNA: TGCAGCGATCTAGACAGTTGGCAGGGCTACACCTTC. Its translation: CSDLDSWQGYTF.

This clonotype has more than one count but fewer than ten. The chain couples TRBV29-1 to TRBJ1-1; D remains ambiguous. The V end lost 3 bases, the J end lost 0 bases, and 8 bases lay between the germline ends. CDR3 length: 13 residues. CDR1 SQVTM and CDR2 ANQGSEA come from the germline V gene. The CDR3 sequence: CSVDERLNTEAFF. Here the CDR3 DNA reads TGCAGCGTTGATGAGAGACTGAACACTGAAGCTTTCTTT.

The V gene is TRBV2, the J gene TRBJ1-4; TRBD1 agrees at 7 bases. V shed 6 bases and J 2 bases; nucleotides not matched to a gene: 3. This CDR3 spans 14 amino acids. CDR1 is SNHLY, CDR2 FYNNEI, per germline. This CDR3 is CASREQGTNEKLFF. The CDR3 coding sequence is TGTGCCAGCAGGGAACAGGGGACTAATGAAAAACTGTTTTTT.

The chain links TRBV6-5 to TRBJ1-2; TRBD1 aligns across 8 bases. Germline V gene lookup returns CDR1 MNHEY and CDR2 SVGAGI. Unmatched junction bases numbered 6, after V lost 2 bases and J lost 7 bases. There are 14 residues in the CDR3. The CDR3 is CASSYGTGPSGYTF. The CDR3, as DNA: TGTGCCAGCAGTTACGGGACAGGCCCCTCTGGCTACACCTTC.

The chain links TRBV6-1 to TRBJ2-3, with 7 nucleotides matching TRBD1. Per germline, CDR1 MNHNS and CDR2 SASEGT. The CDR3 covers 16 residues. The ends lost 0 bases at V and 0 bases at J; junction bases unmatched: 3. The CDR3: CASSEADRDSTDTQYF. As DNA, the CDR3 is TGTGCCAGCAGTGAAGCCGACAGGGACAGCACAGATACGCAGTATTTT.

This clonotype has more than one count but fewer than ten. The J gene is TRBJ2-1, the V gene TRBV4-1; D uncertain. V dropped 0 bases and J dropped 1 base, with 10 bases sitting between them. Germline lookup yields CDR1 MGHRA and CDR2 YSYEKL. The CDR3 is 16 residues long. The DNA for the CDR3 is TGCGCCAGCAGCCAAGAACGGTCCGGGTCCTACAATGAGCAGTTCTTC. It translates to CASSQERSGSYNEQFF.

The chain has TRBV4-1 and TRBJ1-5, with 10 nucleotides matching TRBD1. From germline, CDR1 is MGHRA and CDR2 YSYEKL. Trimming removed 1 base from V and 6 bases from J; junction bases left unmatched: 18. The CDR3 is made up of 20 amino acids. As DNA, the CDR3 is TGCGCCAGCAGCCAAGGTCTGTTGAGGGACAGGGGAGGTGGAAGTCAGCCCCAGCATTTT. Translated: CASSQGLLRDRGGGSQPQHF.

This clonotype was observed a few times. J is TRBJ2-5 and V is TRBV20-1; D is tentatively TRBD1 or TRBD2 (5 bases each). Trimming removed 5 bases from V and 10 bases from J, with 20 bases in between. This CDR3 spans 13 amino acids. Germline CDR1 DFQATT, CDR2 SNEGSKA (reference sequence). CDR3 protein: CSAWEFVWDVQYF. The CDR3 DNA reads TGCAGTGCTTGGGAGTTTGTGTGGGACGTCCAGTACTTC.

This clonotype was detected a few times. The chain is built from TRBV4-2 and TRBJ1-1; tentatively, D is TRBD1 (5 bases). Between the trimmed V and J ends, which lost 4 bases and 2 bases, there was a span of 20 bases. The CDR3 length is 17 residues. CDR1 and CDR2 (germline): LGHNA, YNFKEQ. CDR3: CASSPSGSRDANTEAFF. The CDR3 DNA reads TGTGCCAGCAGCCCAAGCGGATCCCGGGACGCAAACACTGAAGCTTTCTTT.

A note on this clonotype: One junction end does not reproduce the germline sequence, and a read error may be involved. The chain has TRBV20-1 and TRBJ1-5; D is ambiguous. The length of the CDR3 is 13 residues. Germline assignment: CDR1 DFQATT and CDR2 SNEGSKA (reference sequence). CDR3 sequence: CSARQRWDQSQHF. In DNA, the CDR3 is TGCAGTGCTAGACAGCGATGGGATCAGTCCCAGCATTTT.